These 7 T cell receptor beta chains share one sample of origin, sequenced in a study of a mutant IDH1 vaccine in newly diagnosed glioma. Regarding time point: week 47, end of study. Every vaccination contained 300 ug of the mutant IDH1 20-mer peptide and was paired with topical imiquimod. Antigens of these TCRs are unknown. Generated by immunoSEQ multiplex PCR, the TCRdb table keeps only in-frame clones and is missing some. The sample consists of approximately 50,000 clones, less than 90% of them appearing once. The sample was PBMCs, taken from a glioma patient whose treatment included an IDH1 peptide vaccine. These TCRs come from a woman between 45 and 65 years old with glioma.

This chain links TRBV5-6 with TRBJ2-5, with D possibly being TRBD2 (6 bases). V lost 1 base and J lost 2, with 9 bases in between. Per the germline V gene, CDR1 is SGHDT and CDR2 is YYEEEE. CDR3 length equals 14 residues. CDR3 loop: CASSLWGVQETQYF. DNA for the CDR3: TGTGCCAGCAGCTTGTGGGGGGTTCAAGAGACCCAGTACTTC.

The rearrangement links TRBV5-1 to TRBJ2-6; no definite D call. The CDR3 sequence is 15 residues long. Germline loops: CDR1 SGHRS, CDR2 YFSETQ. Between the trimmed V and J ends, which lost 7 bases and 0 bases, there was a span of 11 bases. CDR3 DNA sequence: TGCGCCAGCGGCCCAGGCCCCTCTGGGGCCAACGTCCTGACTTTC. Its translation is CASGPGPSGANVLTF.

The chain has TRBV5-4 and TRBJ1-6; 7 bases line up with TRBD1. V was pared by 6 bases and J by 7 bases, with 10 bases of the junction left unmatched. CDR1 is SGHNT and CDR2 is YYREEE in the germline V gene (reference sequence). The CDR3 has 15 residues. CDR3 nucleotides: TGTGCCAGCACAGTAGCCGGGACAGCAAATTCACCCCTCCACTTT. Its translation is CASTVAGTANSPLHF.

The rearrangement joins TRBV5-8 to TRBJ2-3; TRBD1 is a possible D gene (6 bases). V was pared by 2 bases and J by 2 bases, with 15 bases between. The CDR3 covers 16 residues. The germline gives CDR1 SGHTS, CDR2 YDEGEE. The CDR3 bases are TGTGCCAGCAGCTTCGATACAGGGACCCTCACAGATACGCAGTATTTT. Protein sequence: CASSFDTGTLTDTQYF.

J is TRBJ1-5 and V is TRBV6-1; the D is unclear. The CDR3 is 14 amino acids. Germline loops: CDR1 MNHNS, CDR2 SASEGT. The ends were cut back, 3 bases at V and 2 bases at J, with 8 bases in the middle. CDR3 sequence: CASSEEPGNQPQHF. The CDR3, as DNA: TGTGCCAGCAGTGAGGAGCCGGGCAATCAGCCCCAGCATTTT.

This clone came up once. The chain links TRBV4-2 to TRBJ2-7; D gene ambiguous. Germline-derived CDR1 and CDR2 are LGHNA and YNFKEQ. The V end lost 5 bases, the J end lost 5 bases, and 19 bases lay between the germline ends. The CDR3 has 15 residues. CDR3 DNA sequence: TGTGCCAGCAGCGCCTTGATTCAAAAAGGGAACGAGCAGTACTTC. Protein: CASSALIQKGNEQYF.

The V call is TRBV2, the J call TRBJ2-1; the D is unclear. V was clipped by 1 base and J by 0 bases, with 7 bases between them. The CDR3 is 15 amino acids. Germline loops: CDR1 SNHLY, CDR2 FYNNEI. The CDR3 nucleotides are TGTGCCAGCAGTGAAGACACCCCCTCCTACAATGAGCAGTTCTTC. This gives the protein CASSEDTPSYNEQFF.